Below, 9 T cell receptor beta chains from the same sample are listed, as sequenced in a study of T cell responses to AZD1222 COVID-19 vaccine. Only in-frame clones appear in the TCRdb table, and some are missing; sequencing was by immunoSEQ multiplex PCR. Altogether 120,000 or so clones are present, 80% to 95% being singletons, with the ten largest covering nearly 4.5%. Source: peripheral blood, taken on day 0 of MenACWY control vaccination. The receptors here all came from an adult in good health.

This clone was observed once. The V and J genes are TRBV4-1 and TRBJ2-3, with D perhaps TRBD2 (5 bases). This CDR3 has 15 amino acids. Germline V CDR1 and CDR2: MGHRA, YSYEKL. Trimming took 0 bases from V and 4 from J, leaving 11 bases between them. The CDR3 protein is CASSQDTGTADTQYF. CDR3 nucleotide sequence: TGCGCCAGCAGCCAAGATACGGGAACGGCAGATACGCAGTATTTT.

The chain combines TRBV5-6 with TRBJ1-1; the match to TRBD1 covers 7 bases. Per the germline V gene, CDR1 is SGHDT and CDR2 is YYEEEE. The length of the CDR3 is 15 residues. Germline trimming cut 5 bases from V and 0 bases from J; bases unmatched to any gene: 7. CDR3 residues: CASSLGGAVNTEAFF. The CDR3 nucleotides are TGTGCCAGCAGTCTAGGGGGCGCGGTGAACACTGAAGCTTTCTTT.

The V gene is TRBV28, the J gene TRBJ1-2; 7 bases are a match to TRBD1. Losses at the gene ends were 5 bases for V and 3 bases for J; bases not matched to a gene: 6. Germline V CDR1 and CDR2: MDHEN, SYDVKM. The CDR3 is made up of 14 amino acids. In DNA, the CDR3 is TGTGCCAGCAGTCTGGGGACAGCACACTATGGCTACACCTTC. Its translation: CASSLGTAHYGYTF.

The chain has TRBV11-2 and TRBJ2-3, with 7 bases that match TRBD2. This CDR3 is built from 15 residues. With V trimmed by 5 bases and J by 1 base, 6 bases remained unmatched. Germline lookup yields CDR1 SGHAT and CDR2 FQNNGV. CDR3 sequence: CASSTHAGGTDTQYF. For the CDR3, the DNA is TGTGCCAGCAGCACCCATGCGGGGGGCACAGATACGCAGTATTTT.

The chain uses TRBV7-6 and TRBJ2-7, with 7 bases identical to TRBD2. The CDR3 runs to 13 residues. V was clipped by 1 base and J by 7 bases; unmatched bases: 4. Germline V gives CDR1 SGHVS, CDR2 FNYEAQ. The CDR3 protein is CASSLGGGSEQYV. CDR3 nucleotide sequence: TGTGCCAGCAGCTTAGGGGGAGGGTCTGAGCAGTACGTC.

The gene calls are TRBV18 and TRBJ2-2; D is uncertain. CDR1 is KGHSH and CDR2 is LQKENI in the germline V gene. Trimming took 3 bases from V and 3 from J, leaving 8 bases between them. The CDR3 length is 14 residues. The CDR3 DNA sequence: TGTGCCAGCTCACCTAAGACGGACACCGGGGAGCTGTTTTTT. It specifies CASSPKTDTGELFF.

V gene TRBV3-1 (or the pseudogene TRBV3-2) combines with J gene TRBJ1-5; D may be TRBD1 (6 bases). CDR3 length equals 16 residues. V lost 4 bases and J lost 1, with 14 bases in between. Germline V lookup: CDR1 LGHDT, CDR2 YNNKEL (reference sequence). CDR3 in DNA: TGTGCCAGCAGCCTCGCCATAGGACAGAGCAATCAGCCCCAGCATTTT. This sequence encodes CASSLAIGQSNQPQHF.

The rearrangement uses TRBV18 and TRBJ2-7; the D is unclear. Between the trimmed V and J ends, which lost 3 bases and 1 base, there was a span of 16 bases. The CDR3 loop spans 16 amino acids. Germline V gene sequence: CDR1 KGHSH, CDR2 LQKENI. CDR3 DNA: TGTGCCAGCTCACCTGGTGTCGGGCGGAATTCCTACGAGCAGTACTTC. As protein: CASSPGVGRNSYEQYF.

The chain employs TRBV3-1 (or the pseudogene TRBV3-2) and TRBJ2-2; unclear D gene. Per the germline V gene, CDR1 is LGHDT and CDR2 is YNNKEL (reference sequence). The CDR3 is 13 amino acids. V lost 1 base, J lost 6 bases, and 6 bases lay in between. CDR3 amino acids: CASSQAVSGELFF. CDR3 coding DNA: TGTGCCAGCAGCCAAGCGGTCTCCGGGGAGCTGTTTTTT.